This passage covers 9 T cell receptor beta chains from one sample sequenced in a study of T cells expressing NK-cell markers. TCRdb processed the 5' RACE reads again and assigns one entry to each CDR3 protein, with no DNA. The listing records 250,000 or so distinct CDR3 sequences. Input material: blood T cells: a sorted CD56 or NKG2C T cell subset, CD4+ or CD8+ T cells, or bulk PBMC T cells (not recorded which). These receptors were taken from a woman aged 18-70 years in good health.

The chain has TRBV9 and TRBJ1-5; TCRdb calls TRBD1, which cannot be checked without DNA. CDR3 size: 14 residues. CDR1 SGDLS and CDR2 YYNGEE come from the germline V gene. This CDR3 reads CASSVGQGGGPQHF.

V gene TRBV24-1 combines with J gene TRBJ2-1. The CDR3 covers 13 residues. Germline-derived CDR1 and CDR2 are KGHDR and SFDVKD. CDR3 region: CATSGAGNNEQFF.

The V and J genes are TRBV18 and TRBJ2-1. Per the germline V gene, CDR1 is KGHSH and CDR2 is LQKENI. The CDR3 totals 13 residues. The CDR3 is CASSPPADNEQFF.

V and J are TRBV5-1 and TRBJ2-3; TCRdb calls TRBD1, which cannot be checked without DNA. The V gene's germline CDR1 is SGHRS and CDR2 YFSETQ. The CDR3 spans 18 residues. The CDR3 sequence is CASSLAGRGRASTDTQYF.

The chain couples TRBV11-2 to TRBJ2-3. The CDR3 is 13 residues long. Germline lookup yields CDR1 SGHAT and CDR2 FQNNGV. This CDR3 is CASSLDSEDTQYF.

This chain connects TRBV7-2 to TRBJ1-4. The germline gives CDR1 SGHTA, CDR2 FQGNSA. The CDR3 covers 14 residues. The CDR3 sequence: CASSLLSAGEKLFF.

The rearrangement joins TRBV20-1 to TRBJ1-2; the TCRdb call, TRBD1, lacks DNA for checking. This CDR3 has 13 amino acids. Germline-derived CDR1 and CDR2 are DFQATT and SNEGSKA (reference sequence). CDR3 protein: CSAPESSGGGYTF.

The J gene is TRBJ1-1, the V gene TRBV2; TCRdb selects TRBD1, and the lack of DNA leaves this call unchecked. The CDR3 is 16 amino acids. Looked up from germline, CDR1 is SNHLY and CDR2 is FYNNEI. This CDR3 reads CASSEAERGRDTEAFF.

The rearrangement links TRBV5-6 to TRBJ2-6; TCRdb designates TRBD1, a call that cannot be tested without DNA. In germline, CDR1 is SGHDT, CDR2 YYEEEE. CDR3 length equals 16 residues. CDR3 amino acids: CASSPQGASGANVLTF. The full variable domain, in which reference TRBV5-6 and TRBJ2-6 provide the parts outside the CDR3, is DAGVTQSPTHLIKTRGQQVTLRCSPKSGHDTVSWYQQALGQGPQFIFQYYEEEERQRGNFPDRFSGHQFPNYSSELNVNALLLGDSALYLCASSPQGASGANVLTFGAGSRLTVL.